The present T cell receptor (beta chain) was sequenced within a study of CD8+CD57+ T cells in acquired aplastic anemia. Using genomic DNA as the template, TCR beta VDJ and CDR3 profiling was carried out. TCRdb reanalysed the reads using MiXCR and keeps one entry per CDR3 protein. Of about 200,000 distinct CDR3 sequences detected, about 62% appear once; the ten largest clones hold roughly 50%. This clonotype was observed once. Those patients picked for sequencing had displayed CD8+CD57+ cell expansion on flow cytometry. This clonotype was obtained from a human donor with aplastic anemia. The sequencing input was sorted CD4+, CD8+, or CD8+CD57+ T cells (not recorded which) from PBMCs.

The CDR3 nucleotides are TGTGCCATCAGGGCCGACAGGGGAAATTCACCCCTCCACTTT. This gives the protein CAIRADRGNSPLHF. The chain joins TRBV10-3 to TRBJ1-6, with 8 bases aligning to TRBD1. Germline assignment: CDR1 ENHRY and CDR2 SYGVKD. This CDR3 has 14 amino acids. V gave up 6 bases and J gave up 7 bases; unmatched junction bases: 5.